This section outlines one T cell receptor (beta chain) sequence together with its context. Researchers sequenced unsorted PBMC DNA using ten immunoSEQ deep assay plates. Per the study methods: As immunoSEQ supplied junction-only sequences (without quality scores), filtering differed. The method was immunoSEQ multiplex PCR; TCRdb's version includes in-frame clones alone and lacks a portion of them. The V and J calls and clone size were taken over from that table, and D and trimming were inferred from the DNA. The sample carries approximately 500,000 clones, roughly 80% recorded once. These data are taken from a study of shared clonotypes between healthy human individuals. The germline gives CDR1 SGHTS, CDR2 YDEGEE. Trimming stripped 3 bases from V and 1 base from J, with 13 bases between. The CDR3 is 15 residues long.

The V and J genes are TRBV5-8 and TRBJ1-1; a possible D gene is TRBD1 (5 bases). The receptor comes from a woman between 40 and 50 years old in good health. Some clones in this sample may be carry-over from other donors' samples. The specimen sequenced was PBMCs. In DNA form, the CDR3 reads TGTGCCAGCAGCTCCTGGGACGGAGGGAACACTGAAGCTTTCTTT. It yields the protein CASSSWDGGNTEAFF.